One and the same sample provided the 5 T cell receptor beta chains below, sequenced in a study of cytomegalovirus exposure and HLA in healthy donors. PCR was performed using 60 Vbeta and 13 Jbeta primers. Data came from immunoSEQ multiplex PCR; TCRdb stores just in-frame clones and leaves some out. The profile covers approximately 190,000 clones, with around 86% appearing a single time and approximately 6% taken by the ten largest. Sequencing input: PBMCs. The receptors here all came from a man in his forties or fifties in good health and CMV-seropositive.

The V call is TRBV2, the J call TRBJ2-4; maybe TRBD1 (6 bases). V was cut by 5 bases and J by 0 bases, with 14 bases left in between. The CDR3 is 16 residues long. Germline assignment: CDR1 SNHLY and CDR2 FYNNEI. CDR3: CASSWTAKLAKNIQYF. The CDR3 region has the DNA TGTGCCAGCAGTTGGACAGCCAAGTTAGCCAAAAACATTCAGTACTTC.

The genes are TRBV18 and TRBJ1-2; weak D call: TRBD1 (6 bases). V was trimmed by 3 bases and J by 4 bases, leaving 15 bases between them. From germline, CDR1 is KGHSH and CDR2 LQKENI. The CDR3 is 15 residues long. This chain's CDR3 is CASSPRQGHGYGYTF. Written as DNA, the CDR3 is TGTGCCAGCTCACCCCGTCAGGGGCACGGCTATGGCTACACCTTC.

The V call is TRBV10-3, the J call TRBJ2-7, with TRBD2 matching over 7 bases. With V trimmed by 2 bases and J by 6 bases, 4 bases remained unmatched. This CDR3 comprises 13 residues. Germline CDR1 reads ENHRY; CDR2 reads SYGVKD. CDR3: CAISETSVGEQYF. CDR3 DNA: TGTGCCATCAGTGAGACTAGCGTGGGCGAGCAGTACTTC.

CDR3 region: CASSVVAGGPDTQYF. The CDR3 coding sequence is TGTGCCAGCAGCGTAGTGGCGGGGGGGCCAGATACGCAGTATTTT. The chain carries TRBV9 and TRBJ2-3; 9 bases map to TRBD2. This CDR3 region has 15 residues. V lost 0 bases, J lost 4 bases, and 3 bases stayed unmatched. Germline assignment: CDR1 SGDLS and CDR2 YYNGEE.

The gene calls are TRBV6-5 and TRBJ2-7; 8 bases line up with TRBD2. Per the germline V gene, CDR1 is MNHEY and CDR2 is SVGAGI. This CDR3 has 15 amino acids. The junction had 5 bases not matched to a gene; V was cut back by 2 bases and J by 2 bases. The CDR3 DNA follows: TGTGCCAGCAGTTACCTGACTAGCGAGCCCTACGAGCAGTACTTC. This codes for CASSYLTSEPYEQYF.